This TCR beta chain is from a study of a mutant IDH1 vaccine in newly diagnosed glioma. Time point indicated: baseline, week 1 (first vaccination visit). Treatment specified: pre-vaccination baseline after standard-of-care therapy. Produced via immunoSEQ multiplex PCR; TCRdb's table is partial and in-frame only. Among about 96,000 clones listed, 80% were seen once. V lost 8 bases, J lost 0 bases, and 17 bases lay in between. Germline V gene data show CDR1 as SGHAT and CDR2 as FQDESV (reference sequence). This CDR3 contains 17 residues. The receptor was derived from a man aged 40-49 years with glioma. The sample was PBMCs, taken from a glioma patient treated with radiotherapy, temozolomide or both. This rearrangement joins TRBV11-1 to TRBJ2-6; D possibly uses TRBD1 or TRBD2 (5 bases each). CDR3 bases: TGTGCCAGCGCCCAGGGACCCTCGGTCTCTGGGGCCAACGTCCTGACTTTC. This translates into CASAQGPSVSGANVLTF.